This T cell receptor beta chain was sequenced for a study of cytomegalovirus exposure and HLA in healthy donors. Study results and caveats: TCR beta chains numbering some 160 were designated cytomegalovirus-associated. Being productive about 87% or about 30% of the time was typical of most TCR beta V segments in an earlier analysis. Later, an analysis showed that TCR beta chains associated with HLA were more clonally expanded than others that were equally common. According to a later analysis, donors in an Asian-associated ancestry cluster reportedly had fewer N-insertions than the roughly 640-donor mean.

With 4 bases clipped from V and 2 bases from J, the junction kept 4 bases outside the gene matches. CDR3 size: 15 residues. CDR1 SGHRS and CDR2 YFSETQ come from the germline V gene. As for this clone: No antigen is known for it.

Primers: 60 Vbeta forward and 13 Jbeta reverse. This table comes from immunoSEQ multiplex PCR, and its TCRdb copy is limited to in-frame clones, with some not included. The sample consists of around 200,000 clones, 84% of them appearing once. Sequencing was performed on PBMCs. The chain employs TRBV5-1 and TRBJ1-4, with 8 bases fitting TRBD1. This clonotype was sampled from a girl aged 2-9 years in good health and CMV-seropositive. CDR3 in DNA: TGCGCCAGCAGCCAGACAGGGGCGACTAATGAAAAACTGTTTTTT. Translated: CASSQTGATNEKLFF.